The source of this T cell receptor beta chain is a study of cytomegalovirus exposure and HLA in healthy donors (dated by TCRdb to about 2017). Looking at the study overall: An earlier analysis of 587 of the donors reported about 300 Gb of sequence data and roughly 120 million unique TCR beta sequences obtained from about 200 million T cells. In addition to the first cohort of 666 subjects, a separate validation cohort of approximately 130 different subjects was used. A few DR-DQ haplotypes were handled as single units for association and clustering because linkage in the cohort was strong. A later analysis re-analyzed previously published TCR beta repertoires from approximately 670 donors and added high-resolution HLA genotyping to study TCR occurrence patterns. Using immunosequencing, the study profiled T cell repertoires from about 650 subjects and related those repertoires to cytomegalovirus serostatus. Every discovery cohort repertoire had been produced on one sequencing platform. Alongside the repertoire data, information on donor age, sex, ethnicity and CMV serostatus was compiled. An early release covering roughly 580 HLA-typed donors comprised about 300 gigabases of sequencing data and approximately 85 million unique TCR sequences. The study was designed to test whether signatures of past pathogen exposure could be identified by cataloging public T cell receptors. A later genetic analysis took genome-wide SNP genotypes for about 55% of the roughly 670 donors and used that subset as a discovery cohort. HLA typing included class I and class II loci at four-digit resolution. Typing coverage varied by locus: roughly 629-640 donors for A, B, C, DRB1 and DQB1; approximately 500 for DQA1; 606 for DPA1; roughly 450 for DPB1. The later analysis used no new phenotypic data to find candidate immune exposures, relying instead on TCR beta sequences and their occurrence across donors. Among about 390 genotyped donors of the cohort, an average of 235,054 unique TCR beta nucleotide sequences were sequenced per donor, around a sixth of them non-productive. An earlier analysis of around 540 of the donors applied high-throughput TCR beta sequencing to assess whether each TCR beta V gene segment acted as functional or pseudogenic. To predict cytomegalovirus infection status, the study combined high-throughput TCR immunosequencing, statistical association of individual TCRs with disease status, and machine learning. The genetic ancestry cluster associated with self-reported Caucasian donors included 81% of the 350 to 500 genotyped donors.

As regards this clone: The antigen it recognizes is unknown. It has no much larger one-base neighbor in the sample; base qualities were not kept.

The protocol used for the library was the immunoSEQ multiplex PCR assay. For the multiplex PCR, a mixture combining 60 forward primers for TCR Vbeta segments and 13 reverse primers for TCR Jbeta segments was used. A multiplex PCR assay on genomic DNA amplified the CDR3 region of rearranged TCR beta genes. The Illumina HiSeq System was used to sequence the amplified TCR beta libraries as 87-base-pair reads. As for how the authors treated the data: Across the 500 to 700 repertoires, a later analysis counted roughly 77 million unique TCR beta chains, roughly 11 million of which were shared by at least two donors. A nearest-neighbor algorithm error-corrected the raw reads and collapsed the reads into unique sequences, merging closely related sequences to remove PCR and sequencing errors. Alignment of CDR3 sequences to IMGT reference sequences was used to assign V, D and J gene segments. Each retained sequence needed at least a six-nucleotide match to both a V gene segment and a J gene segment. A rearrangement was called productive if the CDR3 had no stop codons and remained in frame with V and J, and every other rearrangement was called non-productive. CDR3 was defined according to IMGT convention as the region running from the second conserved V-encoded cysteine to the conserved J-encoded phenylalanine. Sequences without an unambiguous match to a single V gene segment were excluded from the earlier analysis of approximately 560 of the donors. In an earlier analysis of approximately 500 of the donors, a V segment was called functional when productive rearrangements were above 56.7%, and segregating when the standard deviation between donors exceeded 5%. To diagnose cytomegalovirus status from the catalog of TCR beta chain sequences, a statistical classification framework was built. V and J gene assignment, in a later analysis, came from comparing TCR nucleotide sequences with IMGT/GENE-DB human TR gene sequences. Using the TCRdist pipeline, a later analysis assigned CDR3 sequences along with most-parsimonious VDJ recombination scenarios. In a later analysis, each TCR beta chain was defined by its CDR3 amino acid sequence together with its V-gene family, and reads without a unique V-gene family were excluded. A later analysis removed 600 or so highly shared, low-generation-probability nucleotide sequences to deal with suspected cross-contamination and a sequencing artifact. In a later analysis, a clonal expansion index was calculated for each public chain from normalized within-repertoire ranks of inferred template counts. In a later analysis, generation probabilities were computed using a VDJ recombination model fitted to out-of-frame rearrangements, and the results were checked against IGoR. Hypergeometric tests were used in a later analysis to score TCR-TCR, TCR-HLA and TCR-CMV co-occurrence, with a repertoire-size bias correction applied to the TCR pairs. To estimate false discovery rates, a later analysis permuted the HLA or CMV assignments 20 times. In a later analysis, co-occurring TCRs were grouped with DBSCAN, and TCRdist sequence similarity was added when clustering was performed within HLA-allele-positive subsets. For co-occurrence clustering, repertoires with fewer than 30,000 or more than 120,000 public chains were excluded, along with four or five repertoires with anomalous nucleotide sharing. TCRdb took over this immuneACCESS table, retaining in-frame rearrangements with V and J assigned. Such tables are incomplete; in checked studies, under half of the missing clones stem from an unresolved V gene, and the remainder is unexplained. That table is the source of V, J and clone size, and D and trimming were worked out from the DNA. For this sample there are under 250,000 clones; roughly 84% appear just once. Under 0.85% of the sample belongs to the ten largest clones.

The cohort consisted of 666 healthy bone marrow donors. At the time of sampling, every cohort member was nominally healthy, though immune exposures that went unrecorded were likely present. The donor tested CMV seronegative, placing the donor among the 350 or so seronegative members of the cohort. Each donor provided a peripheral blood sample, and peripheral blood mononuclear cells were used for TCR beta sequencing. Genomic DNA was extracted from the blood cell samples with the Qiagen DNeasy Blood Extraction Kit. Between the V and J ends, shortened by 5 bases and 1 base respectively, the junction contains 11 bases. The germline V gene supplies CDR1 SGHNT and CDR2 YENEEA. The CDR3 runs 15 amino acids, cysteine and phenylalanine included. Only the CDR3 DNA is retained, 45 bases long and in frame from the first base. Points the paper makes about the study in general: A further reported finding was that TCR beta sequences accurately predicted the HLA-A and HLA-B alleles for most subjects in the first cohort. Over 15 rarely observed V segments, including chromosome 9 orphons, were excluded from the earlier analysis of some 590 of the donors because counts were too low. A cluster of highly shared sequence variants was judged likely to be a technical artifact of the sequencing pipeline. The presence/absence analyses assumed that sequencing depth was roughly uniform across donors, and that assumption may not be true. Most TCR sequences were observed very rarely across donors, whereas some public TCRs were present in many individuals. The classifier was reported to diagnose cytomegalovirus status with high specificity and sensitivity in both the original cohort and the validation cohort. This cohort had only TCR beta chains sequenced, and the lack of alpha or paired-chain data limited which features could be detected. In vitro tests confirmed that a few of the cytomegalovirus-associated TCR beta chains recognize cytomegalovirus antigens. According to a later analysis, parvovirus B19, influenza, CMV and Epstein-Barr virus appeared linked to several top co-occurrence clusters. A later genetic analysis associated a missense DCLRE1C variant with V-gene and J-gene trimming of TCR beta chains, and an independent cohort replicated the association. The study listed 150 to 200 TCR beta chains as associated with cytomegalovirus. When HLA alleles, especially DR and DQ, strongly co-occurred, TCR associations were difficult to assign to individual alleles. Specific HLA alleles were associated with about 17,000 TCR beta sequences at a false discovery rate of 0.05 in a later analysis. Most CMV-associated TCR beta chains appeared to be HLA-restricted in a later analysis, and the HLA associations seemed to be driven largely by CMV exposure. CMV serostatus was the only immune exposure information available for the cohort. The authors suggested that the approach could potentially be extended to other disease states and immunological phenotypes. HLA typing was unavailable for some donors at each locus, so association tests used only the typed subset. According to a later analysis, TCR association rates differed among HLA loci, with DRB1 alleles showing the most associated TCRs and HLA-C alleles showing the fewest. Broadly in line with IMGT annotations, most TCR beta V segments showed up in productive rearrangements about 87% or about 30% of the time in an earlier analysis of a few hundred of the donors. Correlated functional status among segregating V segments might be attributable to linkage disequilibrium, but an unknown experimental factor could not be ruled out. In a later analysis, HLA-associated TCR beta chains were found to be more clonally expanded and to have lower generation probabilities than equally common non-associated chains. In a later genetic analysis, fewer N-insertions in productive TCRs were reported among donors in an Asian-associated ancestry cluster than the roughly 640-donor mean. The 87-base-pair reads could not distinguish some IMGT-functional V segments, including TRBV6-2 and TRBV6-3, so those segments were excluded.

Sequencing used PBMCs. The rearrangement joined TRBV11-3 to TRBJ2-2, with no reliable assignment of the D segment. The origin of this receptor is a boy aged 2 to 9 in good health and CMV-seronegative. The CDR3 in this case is CASSPGELNTGELFF. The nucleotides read TGTGCCAGCAGCCCCGGAGAGTTGAACACCGGGGAGCTGTTTTTT.